Shown below are 21 T cell receptor beta chains from a single sample sequenced in a study of OX40 agonist ivuxolimab in advanced cancers. Profiled with immunoSEQ multiplex PCR; TCRdb holds only in-frame clones, not every one. This table has approximately 11,000 clones, 77% appearing once. The sample consisted of CD4+ or CD8+ T cells sorted from blood, taken in a trial of the OX40 agonist ivuxolimab. These receptors all stem from an adult with an advanced solid tumor such as melanoma, head and neck, liver or kidney cancer.

V is TRBV7-3 and J is TRBJ1-2; 7 bases agree with TRBD1. Losses at the gene ends were 5 bases for V and 8 bases for J; bases not matched to a gene: 14. Germline assignment: CDR1 SGHTA and CDR2 FQGTGA. The CDR3 is 15 residues long. The CDR3 loop reads CASSPTGGTVKGYTF. The CDR3 region has the DNA TGTGCCAGCAGCCCAACCGGCGGGACAGTCAAGGGCTACACCTTC.

This rearrangement joins TRBV9 to TRBJ2-7; D not resolved. The germline gives CDR1 SGDLS, CDR2 YYNGEE. This CDR3 has 13 amino acids. Trimming removed 3 bases from V and 5 bases from J, with 12 bases in between. The chain's CDR3 is CASSETSGHEQYF. Here the CDR3 DNA reads TGTGCCAGCAGCGAAACTTCAGGCCACGAGCAGTACTTC.

V usage is TRBV11-3 and J usage is TRBJ1-1; the D is unclear. Per germline, CDR1 SGHNT and CDR2 YENEEA. Trimming removed 7 bases from V and 0 bases from J, with 21 bases in between. There are 17 residues in the CDR3. The CDR3 DNA sequence: TGTGCCAGCACCCGTAGTGGACGCGGGCCGCTGAACACTGAAGCTTTCTTT. Translation gives CASTRSGRGPLNTEAFF.

V gene TRBV5-1 combines with J gene TRBJ2-1; weak D call: TRBD2 (7 bases). From germline, CDR1 is SGHRS and CDR2 YFSETQ. The germline V and J ends were trimmed by 0 bases and 3 bases, with 10 bases remaining between them. This CDR3 has 15 amino acids. In DNA form, the CDR3 reads TGCGCCAGCAGCTTGGCGGGGGGACACTACAATGAGCAGTTCTTC. Protein sequence: CASSLAGGHYNEQFF.

The CDR3: CASSFLTSYGYTF. CDR3 in DNA: TGTGCCAGCAGTTTTCTGACTAGCTATGGCTACACCTTC. The rearrangement links TRBV27 to TRBJ1-2; D is ambiguous. The CDR3 length is 13 residues. The ends were cut back, 3 bases at V and 4 bases at J, with 9 bases in the middle. The germline gives CDR1 MNHEY, CDR2 SMNVEV (reference sequence).

As to this clone: Mismatch with germline at one junction end may stem from a read error. The chain joins TRBV9 to TRBJ2-2, with 11 positions matching TRBD2. The CDR3 is 14 amino acids. Germline V lookup: CDR1 SGDLS, CDR2 YYNGEE. CDR3 protein: CASSGRENTGELFF. The CDR3 DNA is TGTGCCAGTAGCGGGAGGGAGAACACCGGGGAGCTGTTTTTT.

The chain couples TRBV11-3 to TRBJ1-2, with D uncertain. This CDR3 spans 13 amino acids. V lost 5 bases and J lost 4, with 11 bases in between. Germline V CDR1 and CDR2: SGHNT, YENEEA. CDR3 sequence: CASSHKPGYGYTF. The CDR3 nucleotides read TGTGCCAGCAGCCACAAACCGGGCTATGGCTACACCTTC.

This chain connects TRBV9 to TRBJ1-3; 9 nucleotides align to TRBD1. The CDR3 is made up of 17 amino acids. Germline V gene sequence: CDR1 SGDLS, CDR2 YYNGEE. V gave up 3 bases and J gave up 2 bases; unmatched junction bases: 9. The CDR3 bases are TGTGCCAGCAGCGGTAAATCGGGACAGGGACCTGGAAACACCATATATTTT. This encodes CASSGKSGQGPGNTIYF.

DNA of the CDR3: TGTGCCAGCATTGGCGGGGACCCCTCCTACAATGAGCAGTTCTTC. It translates to CASIGGDPSYNEQFF. This chain joins TRBV2 and TRBJ2-1, with D tentatively TRBD2 (6 bases). CDR3 length: 15 residues. CDR1 is SNHLY and CDR2 is FYNNEI in the germline V gene. Trimming removed 7 bases at V and 0 bases at J, with 13 bases between.

This chain connects TRBV11-2 to TRBJ2-3; TRBD2 agrees at 8 bases. Germline loops: CDR1 SGHAT, CDR2 FQNNGV. J lost 2 bases, V lost 3 bases, and 7 bases had no gene match. The CDR3 totals 16 residues. For the CDR3, the DNA is TGTGCCAGCAGCTTCCGCGGGGGGTATACCACAGATACGCAGTATTTT. This gives the protein CASSFRGGYTTDTQYF.

The chain couples TRBV27 to TRBJ2-3; D possibly uses TRBD1 or TRBD2 (5 bases each). The CDR3 totals 12 residues. V gave up 7 bases and J gave up 5 bases, with 10 bases separating them. Germline assignment: CDR1 MNHEY and CDR2 SMNVEV (reference sequence). CDR3 protein: CASMRGGDTQYF. As DNA, the CDR3 is TGTGCCAGCATGCGTGGGGGAGATACGCAGTATTTT.

The chain joins TRBV5-1 to TRBJ1-3; no clear D. CDR1 SGHRS and CDR2 YFSETQ come from the germline V gene. Trimming stripped 3 bases from V and 1 base from J, with 17 bases between. CDR3 length: 17 amino acids. The CDR3 loop reads CASSSLPQEASGNTIYF. CDR3 coding DNA: TGCGCCAGCAGCTCTCTCCCCCAGGAGGCGTCTGGAAACACCATATATTTT.

CDR3 in DNA: TGCGCCAGCAGCTTAAGGACCGGATCAGTTGAAGCTTTCTTT. Its protein is CASSLRTGSVEAFF. This chain uses TRBV5-1 with TRBJ1-1; D gene ambiguous. The germline gives CDR1 SGHRS, CDR2 YFSETQ. The CDR3 spans 14 residues. Trimming pared 2 bases from V and 7 bases from J, leaving 15 bases between.

The CDR3, as DNA: TGTGCCAGCGTCTCGGGACCCAACACAGATACGCAGTATTTT. It translates to CASVSGPNTDTQYF. The rearrangement joins TRBV2 to TRBJ2-3; TRBD1 or TRBD2 may be the D gene (5 bases each). Trimming removed 8 bases at V and 2 bases at J, with 14 bases between. The CDR3 has 14 amino acids. CDR1 and CDR2 (germline): SNHLY, FYNNEI.

V usage is TRBV6-1 and J usage is TRBJ1-1; 8 bases map to TRBD1. The J segment lost 4 bases and the V segment lost 6 bases, leaving 7 bases of the junction unmatched. The CDR3 consists of 14 residues. Germline loops: CDR1 MNHNS, CDR2 SASEGT. The CDR3 DNA is TGTGCCAGCAGAACACCCAGGGGGCCCACTGAAGCTTTCTTT. Translating gives CASRTPRGPTEAFF.

This sequence joins TRBV4-2 and TRBJ2-3; TRBD1 matches 8 bases. V lost 0 bases, J lost 1 base, and 6 bases stayed unmatched. Germline V gene data show CDR1 as LGHNA and CDR2 as YNFKEQ. The CDR3 has 17 amino acids. CDR3 sequence reads: CASSQDLDRGGTDTQYF. The CDR3, as DNA: TGTGCCAGCAGCCAAGATCTCGACAGGGGCGGCACAGATACGCAGTATTTT.

In this sample, this clone turned up a few times. V gene TRBV5-1 combines with J gene TRBJ2-7, with 9 nucleotides matching TRBD1. CDR1 is SGHRS, CDR2 YFSETQ, per germline. The CDR3 totals 16 residues. The ends lost 2 bases at V and 0 bases at J; junction bases unmatched: 6. The DNA for the CDR3 is TGCGCCAGCAGCTTTTCCGGGACAGGGAGCTCCTACGAGCAGTACTTC. It yields the protein CASSFSGTGSSYEQYF.

The rearrangement joins TRBV28 to TRBJ2-6; the D gene is possibly TRBD1 (5 bases). This CDR3 is 20 amino acids long. Trimming pared 6 bases from V and 0 bases from J, leaving 24 bases between. CDR1 and CDR2 (germline): MDHEN, SYDVKM. The CDR3 nucleotides read TGTGCCAGCAGCATAACCCAGGGTTCGGGTGGGGACTCTGGGGCCAACGTCCTGACTTTC. It encodes CASSITQGSGGDSGANVLTF.

This clone was observed a handful of times. The chain links TRBV4-2 to TRBJ1-1; the D is unclear. Trimming shortened V by 0 bases and J by 8 bases, and 7 bases separated the two germline ends. This CDR3 spans 12 amino acids. In germline, CDR1 is LGHNA, CDR2 YNFKEQ. The CDR3 bases are TGTGCCAGCAGCCAAGATTCGGGGGAAGCTTTCTTT. It specifies CASSQDSGEAFF.

This rearrangement joins TRBV4-1 to TRBJ2-7; no definite D call. V was pared by 1 base and J by 6 bases, with 7 bases between. The CDR3 totals 12 residues. Germline V gene sequence: CDR1 MGHRA, CDR2 YSYEKL. CDR3 nucleotides: TGCGCCAGCAGCCAAGGTGGACGCGAGCAGTACTTC. It translates to CASSQGGREQYF.

J is TRBJ1-2 and V is TRBV2; 9 bases agree with TRBD1. The germline V gene encodes CDR1 SNHLY and CDR2 FYNNEI. The J segment lost 2 bases and the V segment lost 4 bases, leaving 5 bases of the junction unmatched. CDR3 length: 15 amino acids. The CDR3 DNA reads as TGTGCCAGCAGTGTTGTACAGGGGGCAAACTATGGCTACACCTTC. Its protein product is CASSVVQGANYGYTF.